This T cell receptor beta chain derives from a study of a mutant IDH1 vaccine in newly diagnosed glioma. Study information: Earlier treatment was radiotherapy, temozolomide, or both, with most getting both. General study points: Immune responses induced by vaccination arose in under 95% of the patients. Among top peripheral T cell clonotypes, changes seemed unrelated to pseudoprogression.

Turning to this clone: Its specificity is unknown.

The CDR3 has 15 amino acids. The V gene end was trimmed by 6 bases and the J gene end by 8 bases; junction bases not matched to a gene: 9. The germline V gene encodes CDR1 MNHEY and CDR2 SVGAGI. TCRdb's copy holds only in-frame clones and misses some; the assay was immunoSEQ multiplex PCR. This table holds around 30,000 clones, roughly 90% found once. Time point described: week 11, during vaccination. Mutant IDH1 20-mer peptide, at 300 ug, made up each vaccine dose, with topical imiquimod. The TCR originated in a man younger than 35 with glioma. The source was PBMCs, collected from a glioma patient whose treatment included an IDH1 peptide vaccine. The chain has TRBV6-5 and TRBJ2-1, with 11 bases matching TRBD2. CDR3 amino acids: CASSFTSGSQDEQFF. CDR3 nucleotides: TGTGCCAGCAGCTTTACTAGCGGGAGTCAGGATGAGCAGTTCTTC.